Following are 20 T cell receptor beta chains from one sample sequenced in a study of cytomegalovirus exposure and HLA in healthy donors. Amplification used 60 Vbeta primers and 13 Jbeta primers. Here immunoSEQ multiplex PCR was the method, and the copy in TCRdb shows in-frame clones only, minus some. Of about 130,000 clones listed, 75% were seen once; the top ten hold over 2.5%. Material: PBMCs. The receptors stem from a woman aged 50 to 65 in good health and CMV-seronegative.

This clone was observed once. J is TRBJ2-1 and V is TRBV10-3, with 11 positions matching TRBD2. This CDR3 is built from 15 residues. Germline loops: CDR1 ENHRY, CDR2 SYGVKD. V lost 4 bases to trimming and J lost 6 bases; unmatched junction nucleotides: 5. The CDR3 loop is CAISVGLAGGNEQFF. In DNA form, the CDR3 reads TGTGCCATCAGTGTAGGGCTAGCGGGAGGCAATGAGCAGTTCTTC.

This clone was recorded once. The chain uses TRBV28 and TRBJ1-1; 8 bases line up with TRBD1. From germline, CDR1 is MDHEN and CDR2 SYDVKM. V dropped 8 bases and J dropped 7; count of bases not matched to a gene: 6. This CDR3 is built from 12 residues. CDR3 nucleotide sequence: TGTGCCAGCGGCGTCAGGGGGCTTGAAGCTTTCTTT. This encodes CASGVRGLEAFF.

This chain's CDR3 is CASSPGGQETQYF. As DNA, the CDR3 is TGTGCCAGCAGCCCCGGGGGGCAAGAGACCCAGTACTTC. The chain is built from TRBV13 and TRBJ2-5; TRBD2 matches 7 bases. The germline V gene encodes CDR1 PRHDT and CDR2 FYEKMQ (reference sequence). After removal of 5 bases from V and 2 bases from J, the junction contained 2 bases not matched to a gene. The CDR3 length is 13 residues.

The genes are TRBV29-1 and TRBJ2-3; 7 bases map to TRBD1. Trimming cost V 1 base and J 8 bases; bases outside gene matches: 9. This CDR3 contains 14 residues. From germline, CDR1 is SQVTM and CDR2 ANQGSEA. The CDR3 protein is CSVEGTGGGATQYF. DNA for the CDR3: TGCAGCGTTGAAGGGACAGGCGGTGGGGCTACGCAGTATTTT.

This chain uses TRBV6-5 with TRBJ2-3; unclear D gene. V lost 9 bases and J lost 2, with 9 bases in between. CDR1 and CDR2 from the germline V gene are MNHEY and SVGAGI. The CDR3 length is 12 residues. The CDR3 nucleotides are TGTGCCAGTAAGAGAAACACAGATACGCAGTATTTT. This encodes CASKRNTDTQYF.

The genes are TRBV11-3 and TRBJ2-1; 12 bases agree with TRBD2. Per germline, CDR1 SGHNT and CDR2 YENEEA. V dropped 2 bases and J dropped 8; count of bases not matched to a gene: 4. The CDR3 length is 15 residues. The CDR3 DNA reads TGTGCCAGCAGCTTAACCGGACTAGCGGGATATGAGCAGTTCTTC. Translated: CASSLTGLAGYEQFF. The whole variable domain, filled in from reference TRBV11-3 and TRBJ2-1, reads EAGVVQSPRYKIIEKKQPVAFWCNPISGHNTLYWYLQNLGQGPELLIRYENEEAVDDSQLPKDRFSAERLKGVDSTLKIQPAELGDSAVYLCASSLTGLAGYEQFFGPGTRLTVL.

The chain joins TRBV19 to TRBJ1-5, with D possibly being TRBD1 (6 bases). Looked up from germline, CDR1 is LNHDA and CDR2 is SQIVND (reference sequence). The length of the CDR3 is 13 residues. Trimming left V 10 bases short and J 6 bases short, with 16 bases between. CDR3 DNA: TGTGCCACTAGGGGGGCGAGGGGTCAGCCCCAGCATTTT. Translation gives CATRGARGQPQHF.

V is TRBV7-3 and J is TRBJ1-2; 7 bases agree with TRBD1. V was clipped by 3 bases and J by 6 bases; unmatched bases: 7. The germline CDR1 and CDR2 sequences are SGHTA and FQGTGA. The CDR3 loop spans 14 amino acids. CDR3 protein: CASSFGQEGDGYTF. The CDR3 DNA is TGTGCCAGCAGCTTCGGACAGGAGGGGGATGGCTACACCTTC.

The rearrangement links TRBV28 to TRBJ2-5; the D is unclear. The last part of the DNA fits TRBJ2-7 better; the J call may be wrong. CDR3 length equals 12 residues. Germline assignment: CDR1 MDHEN and CDR2 SYDVKM. This chain's CDR3 is CASSLVDYEQYF. CDR3 nucleotide sequence: TGTGCCAGCAGTTTAGTAGACTACGAGCAGTACTTC.

This sequence joins TRBV19 and TRBJ2-6; 8 bases are a match to TRBD1. V shed 0 bases, J shed 1 base, and the junction held 8 bases outside the gene matches. Germline CDR1 is LNHDA and CDR2 is SQIVND (reference sequence). CDR3 size: 19 residues. Here the CDR3 reads CASSIDYRGYISGANVLTF. For the CDR3, the DNA is TGTGCCAGTAGTATAGATTACAGGGGGTACATTTCTGGGGCCAACGTCCTGACTTTC.

This clone was detected a few times. The chain uses TRBV4-3 and TRBJ2-7; weak D call: TRBD1 (5 bases). The CDR3 contains 13 residues. V was clipped by 0 bases and J by 6 bases, with 9 bases between them. Germline V gene sequence: CDR1 LGHNA, CDR2 YSLEER. The CDR3 is CASSQESGFEQYF. CDR3 nucleotides: TGCGCCAGCAGCCAAGAATCAGGGTTCGAGCAGTACTTC.

The chain combines TRBV27 with TRBJ1-3, with D perhaps matching TRBD1 (5 bases). The germline CDR1 and CDR2 sequences are MNHEY and SMNVEV (reference sequence). This CDR3 has 14 amino acids. Between the trimmed V and J ends, which lost 4 bases and 4 bases, there was a span of 11 bases. CDR3 region: CASSSRASGNTIYF. In nucleotides, the CDR3 is TGTGCCAGCAGTTCCAGGGCTTCAGGAAACACCATATATTTT.

Here the CDR3 reads CASSPGGTRANTEAFF. For the CDR3, the DNA is TGTGCCAGCAGTCCAGGGGGGACCCGGGCTAACACTGAAGCTTTCTTT. The V call is TRBV6-4, the J call TRBJ1-1; 7 bases are shared with TRBD1. The V gene's germline CDR1 is MRHNA and CDR2 SNTAGT. The CDR3 spans 16 residues. V shed 5 bases and J 2 bases; nucleotides not matched to a gene: 11.

V usage is TRBV9 and J usage is TRBJ2-3, with a tentative D call TRBD2 (7 bases). V gave up 0 bases and J gave up 4 bases, with 15 bases separating them. The length of the CDR3 is 16 residues. CDR1 and CDR2 (germline): SGDLS, YYNGEE. Here the CDR3 reads CASSVEGGGRADTQYF. The CDR3 coding sequence is TGTGCCAGCAGCGTAGAAGGGGGAGGGCGGGCAGATACGCAGTATTTT. Combining the CDR3 with reference TRBV9 and TRBJ2-3 gives the whole variable domain DSGVTQTPKHLITATGQRVTLRCSPRSGDLSVYWYQQSLDQGLQFLIQYYNGEERAKGNILERFSAQQFPDLHSELNLSSLELGDSALYFCASSVEGGGRADTQYFGPGTRLTVL.

The chain is built from TRBV7-2 and TRBJ2-3, with 16 bases fitting TRBD2. Germline V lookup: CDR1 SGHTA, CDR2 FQGNSA. The CDR3 extends over 16 amino acids. Trimming removed 4 bases from V and 4 bases from J; junction bases left unmatched: 2. The CDR3: CASSSGLAGGADTQYF. For the CDR3, the DNA is TGTGCCAGCAGCTCGGGACTAGCGGGAGGGGCAGATACGCAGTATTTT.

This clone occurred a few times. The CDR3 DNA reads as TGTGCCAGCAGCTTAGGGACAGCCAGCCAAGAGACCCAGTACTTC. This translates into CASSLGTASQETQYF. The J gene is TRBJ2-5, the V gene TRBV11-3; D is possibly TRBD1 (6 bases). The germline V and J ends were trimmed by 1 base and 1 base, with 10 bases remaining between them. Germline lookup yields CDR1 SGHNT and CDR2 YENEEA. CDR3 length: 15 residues.

The chain recombines TRBV4-2 with TRBJ2-5, with a tentative D call TRBD2 (6 bases). The V end was cut by 3 bases, the J end by 4 bases, with 18 bases between. The CDR3 sequence is 16 residues long. Germline V gene lookup returns CDR1 LGHNA and CDR2 YNFKEQ. CDR3 sequence (DNA): TGTGCCAGCAGCCACCCACCCCGGGGAGCGGGAGAGACCCAGTACTTC. Protein sequence: CASSHPPRGAGETQYF.

The table lists this clone with a few counts. The chain links TRBV29-1 to TRBJ2-3, with 8 bases that match TRBD1. V lost 4 bases, J lost 2 bases, and 8 bases stayed unmatched. Germline CDR1 reads SQVTM; CDR2 reads ANQGSEA. The CDR3 covers 15 residues. The CDR3 DNA follows: TGCAGCGTTGGCTCAGGGGGCACGTACACAGATACGCAGTATTTT. This gives the protein CSVGSGGTYTDTQYF.

A few counts support this clone. The chain combines TRBV18 with TRBJ1-2, with D possibly TRBD1 on 5 matching bases. This CDR3 contains 12 residues. Germline assignment: CDR1 KGHSH and CDR2 LQKENI. V was pared by 3 bases and J by 5 bases, with 7 bases between. CDR3 sequence (DNA): TGTGCCAGCTCACCGGACAAATATGGCTACACCTTC. It specifies CASSPDKYGYTF.

This chain connects TRBV6-5 to TRBJ2-1, with 8 bases that match TRBD2. Germline CDR1 is MNHEY and CDR2 is SVGAGI. V was pared by 2 bases and J by 9 bases, with 12 bases of the junction left unmatched. CDR3 size: 16 residues. The CDR3, as DNA: TGTGCCAGCAGTTACGATCCGGGAGGGCCTCAAGGTGAGCAGTTCTTC. Its protein is CASSYDPGGPQGEQFF.